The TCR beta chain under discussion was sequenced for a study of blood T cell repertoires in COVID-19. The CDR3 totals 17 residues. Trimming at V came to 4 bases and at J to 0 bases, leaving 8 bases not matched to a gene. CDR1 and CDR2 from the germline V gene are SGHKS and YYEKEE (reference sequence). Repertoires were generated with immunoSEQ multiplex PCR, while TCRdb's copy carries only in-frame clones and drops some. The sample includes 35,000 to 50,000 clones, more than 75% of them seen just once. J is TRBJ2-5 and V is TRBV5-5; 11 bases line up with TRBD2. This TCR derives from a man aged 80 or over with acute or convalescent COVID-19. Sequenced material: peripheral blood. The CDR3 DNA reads TGTGCCAGCAGCAAAGGGACTAGCGGAGCGTACCAAGAGACCCAGTACTTC. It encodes CASSKGTSGAYQETQYF.